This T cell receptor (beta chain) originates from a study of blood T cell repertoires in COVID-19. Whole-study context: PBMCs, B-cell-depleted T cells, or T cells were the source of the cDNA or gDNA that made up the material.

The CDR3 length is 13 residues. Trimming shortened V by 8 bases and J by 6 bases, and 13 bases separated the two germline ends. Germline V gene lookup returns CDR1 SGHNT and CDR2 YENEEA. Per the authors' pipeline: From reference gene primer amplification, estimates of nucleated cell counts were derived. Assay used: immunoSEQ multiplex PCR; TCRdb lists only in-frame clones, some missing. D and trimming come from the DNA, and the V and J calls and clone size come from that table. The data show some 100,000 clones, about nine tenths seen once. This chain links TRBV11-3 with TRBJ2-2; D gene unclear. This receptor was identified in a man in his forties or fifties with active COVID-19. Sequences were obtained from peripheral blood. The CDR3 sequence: CASGPRFPGELFF. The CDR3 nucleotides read TGTGCCAGCGGCCCAAGATTCCCCGGGGAGCTGTTTTTT.